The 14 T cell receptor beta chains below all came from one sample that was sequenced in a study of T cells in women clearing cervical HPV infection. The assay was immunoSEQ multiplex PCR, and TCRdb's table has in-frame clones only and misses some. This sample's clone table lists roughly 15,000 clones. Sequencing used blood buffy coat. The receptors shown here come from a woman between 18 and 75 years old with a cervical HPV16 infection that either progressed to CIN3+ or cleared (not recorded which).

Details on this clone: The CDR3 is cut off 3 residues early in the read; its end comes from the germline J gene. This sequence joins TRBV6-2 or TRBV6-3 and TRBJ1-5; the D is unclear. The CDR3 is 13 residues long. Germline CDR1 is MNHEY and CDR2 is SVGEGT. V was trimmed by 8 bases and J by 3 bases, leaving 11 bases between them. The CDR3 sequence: CASGDNPNQPQHF. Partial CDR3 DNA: TGTGCCAGCGGTGACAATCCCAATCAGCCC.

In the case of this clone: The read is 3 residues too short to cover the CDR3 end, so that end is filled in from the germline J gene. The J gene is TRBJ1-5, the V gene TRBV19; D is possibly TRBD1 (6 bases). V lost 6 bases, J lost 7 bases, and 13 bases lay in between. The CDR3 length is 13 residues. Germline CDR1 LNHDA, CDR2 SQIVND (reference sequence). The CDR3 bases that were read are TGTGCCAGTAGAGTAACAGGGCTGCAGCCC. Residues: CASRVTGLQP. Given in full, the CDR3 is CASRVTGLQPQHF.

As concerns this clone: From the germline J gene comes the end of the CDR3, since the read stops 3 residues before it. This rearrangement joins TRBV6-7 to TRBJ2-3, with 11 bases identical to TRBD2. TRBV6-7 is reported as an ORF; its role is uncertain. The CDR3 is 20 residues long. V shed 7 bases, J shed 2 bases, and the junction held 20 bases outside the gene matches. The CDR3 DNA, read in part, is TGTGCCAGCATAAACCCACCGGGCCTAGCGGGGGGAAACGACACAGATACG. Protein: CASINPPGLAGGNDTDT. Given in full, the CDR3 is CASINPPGLAGGNDTDTQYF.

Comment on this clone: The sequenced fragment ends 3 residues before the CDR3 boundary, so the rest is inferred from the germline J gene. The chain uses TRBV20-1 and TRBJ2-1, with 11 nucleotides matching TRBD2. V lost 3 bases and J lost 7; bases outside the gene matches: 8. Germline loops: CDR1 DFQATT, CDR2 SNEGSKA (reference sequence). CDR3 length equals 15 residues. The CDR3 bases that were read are TGCAGTGCTAGCCCCGGGACTAGCGGCCTTAATGAG. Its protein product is CSASPGTSGLNE. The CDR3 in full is CSASPGTSGLNEQFF.

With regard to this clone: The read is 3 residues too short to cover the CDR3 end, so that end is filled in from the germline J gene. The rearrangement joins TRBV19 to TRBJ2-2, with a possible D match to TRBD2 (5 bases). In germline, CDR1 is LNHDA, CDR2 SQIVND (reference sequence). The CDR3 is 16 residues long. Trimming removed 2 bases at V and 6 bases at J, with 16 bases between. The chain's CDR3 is CASSITGPSGAGELFF. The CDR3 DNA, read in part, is TGTGCCAGTAGTATAACCGGGCCCTCCGGGGCCGGGGAG.

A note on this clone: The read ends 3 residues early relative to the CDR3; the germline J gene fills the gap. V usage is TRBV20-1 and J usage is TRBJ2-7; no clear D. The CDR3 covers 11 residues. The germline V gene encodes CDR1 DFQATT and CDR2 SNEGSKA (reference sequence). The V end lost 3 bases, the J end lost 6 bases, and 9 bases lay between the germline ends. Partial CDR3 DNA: TGCAGTGCTAGTAGGGCATTCGAG. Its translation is CSASRAFE. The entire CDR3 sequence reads CSASRAFEQYF.

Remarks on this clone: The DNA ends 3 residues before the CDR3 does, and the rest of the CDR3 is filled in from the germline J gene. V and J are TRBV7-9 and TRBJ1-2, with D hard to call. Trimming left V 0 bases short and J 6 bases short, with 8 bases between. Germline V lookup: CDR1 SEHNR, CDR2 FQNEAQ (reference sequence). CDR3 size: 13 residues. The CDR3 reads CASSLAAMDGYTF. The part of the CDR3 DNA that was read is TGTGCCAGCAGCTTAGCAGCGATGGATGGC.

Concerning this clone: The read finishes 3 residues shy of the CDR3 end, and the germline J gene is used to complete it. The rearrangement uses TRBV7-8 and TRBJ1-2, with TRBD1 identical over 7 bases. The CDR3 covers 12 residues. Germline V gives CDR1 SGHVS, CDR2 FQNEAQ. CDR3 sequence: CASSYRQGGYTF. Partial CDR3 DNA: TGTGCCAGCAGCTATAGACAGGGCGGC.

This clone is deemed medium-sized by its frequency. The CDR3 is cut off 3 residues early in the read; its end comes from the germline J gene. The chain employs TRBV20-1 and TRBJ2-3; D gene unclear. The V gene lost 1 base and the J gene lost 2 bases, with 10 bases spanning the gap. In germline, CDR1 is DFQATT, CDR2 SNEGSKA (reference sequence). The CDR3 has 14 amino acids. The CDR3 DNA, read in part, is TGCAGTGCTAGAGGAGAGGCGGTCACAGATACG. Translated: CSARGEAVTDT. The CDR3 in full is CSARGEAVTDTQYF.

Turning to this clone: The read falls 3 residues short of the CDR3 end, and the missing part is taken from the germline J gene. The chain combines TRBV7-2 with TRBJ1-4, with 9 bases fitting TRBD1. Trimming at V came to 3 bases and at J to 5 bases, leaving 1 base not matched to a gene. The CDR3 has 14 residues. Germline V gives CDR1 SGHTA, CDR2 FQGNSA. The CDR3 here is CASSLDRGNEKLFF. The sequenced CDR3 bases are TGTGCCAGCAGCTTGGACAGGGGCAATGAAAAA.

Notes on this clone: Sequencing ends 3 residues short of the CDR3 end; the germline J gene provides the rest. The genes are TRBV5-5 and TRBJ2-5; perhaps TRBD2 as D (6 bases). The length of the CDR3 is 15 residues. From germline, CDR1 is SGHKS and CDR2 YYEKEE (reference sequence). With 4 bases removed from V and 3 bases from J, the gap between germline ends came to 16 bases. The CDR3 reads CASSRTGTDKETQYF. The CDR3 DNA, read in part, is TGTGCCAGCAGCAGAACCGGGACTGACAAAGAGACC.

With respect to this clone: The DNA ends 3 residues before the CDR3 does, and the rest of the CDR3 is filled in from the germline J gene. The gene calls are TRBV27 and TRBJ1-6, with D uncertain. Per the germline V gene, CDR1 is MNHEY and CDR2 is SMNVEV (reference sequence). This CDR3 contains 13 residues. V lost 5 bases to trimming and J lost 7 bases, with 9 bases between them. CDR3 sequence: CASSRGLNSPLHF. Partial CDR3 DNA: TGTGCCAGCAGTCGGGGTTTGAATTCACCC.

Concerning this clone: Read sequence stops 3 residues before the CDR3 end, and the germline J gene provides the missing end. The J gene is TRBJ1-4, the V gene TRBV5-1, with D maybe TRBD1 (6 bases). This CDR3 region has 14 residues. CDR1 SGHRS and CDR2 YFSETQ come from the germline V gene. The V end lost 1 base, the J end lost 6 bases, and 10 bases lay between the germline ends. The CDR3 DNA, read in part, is TGCGCCAGCAGCTTGTTAGGGGGTGATGAAAAA. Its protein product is CASSLLGGDEK. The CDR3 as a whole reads CASSLLGGDEKLFF.

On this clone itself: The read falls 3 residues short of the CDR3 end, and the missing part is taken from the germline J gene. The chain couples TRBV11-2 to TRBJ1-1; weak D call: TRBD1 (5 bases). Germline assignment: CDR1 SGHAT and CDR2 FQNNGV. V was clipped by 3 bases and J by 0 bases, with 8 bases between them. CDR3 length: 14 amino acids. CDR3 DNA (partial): TGTGCCAGCAGCTTCGGAGGGGTGAACACTGAA. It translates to CASSFGGVNTE. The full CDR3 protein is CASSFGGVNTEAFF. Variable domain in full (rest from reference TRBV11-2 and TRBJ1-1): EAGVAQSPRYKIIEKRQSVAFWCNPISGHATLYWYQQILGQGPKLLIQFQNNGVVDDSQLPKDRFSAERLKGVDSTLKIQPAKLEDSAVYLCASSFGGVNTEAFFGQGTRLTVV.